This T cell receptor beta chain was obtained from a study of T cell repertoires in cytomegalovirus infection. The junction had 3 bases not matched to a gene; V was cut back by 2 bases and J by 6 bases. CDR3 size: 14 residues. Germline V gene lookup returns CDR1 MNHNS and CDR2 SASEGT. TCRdb fed the reads into MiXCR, producing one record per CDR3 protein. The table has a few hundred thousand distinct CDR3 sequences, approximately 40% seen once. As to this clonotype: Its specificity is unknown.

This chain uses TRBV6-1 with TRBJ2-1, with 8 bases fitting TRBD2. This clonotype originated in a human donor in good health (CMV status not recorded). Some clones in this sample may be carry-over from other donors' samples. Sample: cultured PBMCs, taken from culture after CMV antigen stimulation. The CDR3 is CASSELGRGNEQFF. CDR3 sequence (DNA): TGTGCCAGCAGTGAACTCGGGAGGGGCAATGAGCAGTTCTTC.